This paragraph reports one TCR beta chain. Original methodology: Counts of nucleated cells, estimated from reference gene primer amplification, were obtained. Using immunoSEQ multiplex PCR, the repertoire was profiled, and TCRdb retains in-frame clones only, with some absent. V, J and clone size derive from that table, while D and trimming were established from the DNA sequence. The profile shows fewer than 350,000 clones, 80% to 90% of them singletons. These data come from a study of blood T cell repertoires in COVID-19. Turning to the study itself: Both acute and convalescent COVID-19 samples were obtained from the United States, Italy and Spain. PBMCs, B-cell-depleted T cells, or T cells were the source of the cDNA or gDNA that made up the material.

CDR1 is LNHDA and CDR2 is SQIVND in the germline V gene (reference sequence). The ends lost 1 base at V and 5 bases at J; junction bases unmatched: 9. This CDR3 has 18 amino acids. Seattle's enrolled individuals joined amid active infection and were then monitored longitudinally. The sample taken for sequencing was peripheral blood. The rearrangement links TRBV19 to TRBJ2-3; the match to TRBD2 covers 13 bases. The sequence derives from a man between 25 and 39 years old with COVID-19, enrolled during active disease. As DNA, the CDR3 is TGTGCCAGTAGTATAGCCCCTACTAGCGGGGGGGCCCAAGATACGCAGTATTTT. Translating it yields CASSIAPTSGGAQDTQYF.